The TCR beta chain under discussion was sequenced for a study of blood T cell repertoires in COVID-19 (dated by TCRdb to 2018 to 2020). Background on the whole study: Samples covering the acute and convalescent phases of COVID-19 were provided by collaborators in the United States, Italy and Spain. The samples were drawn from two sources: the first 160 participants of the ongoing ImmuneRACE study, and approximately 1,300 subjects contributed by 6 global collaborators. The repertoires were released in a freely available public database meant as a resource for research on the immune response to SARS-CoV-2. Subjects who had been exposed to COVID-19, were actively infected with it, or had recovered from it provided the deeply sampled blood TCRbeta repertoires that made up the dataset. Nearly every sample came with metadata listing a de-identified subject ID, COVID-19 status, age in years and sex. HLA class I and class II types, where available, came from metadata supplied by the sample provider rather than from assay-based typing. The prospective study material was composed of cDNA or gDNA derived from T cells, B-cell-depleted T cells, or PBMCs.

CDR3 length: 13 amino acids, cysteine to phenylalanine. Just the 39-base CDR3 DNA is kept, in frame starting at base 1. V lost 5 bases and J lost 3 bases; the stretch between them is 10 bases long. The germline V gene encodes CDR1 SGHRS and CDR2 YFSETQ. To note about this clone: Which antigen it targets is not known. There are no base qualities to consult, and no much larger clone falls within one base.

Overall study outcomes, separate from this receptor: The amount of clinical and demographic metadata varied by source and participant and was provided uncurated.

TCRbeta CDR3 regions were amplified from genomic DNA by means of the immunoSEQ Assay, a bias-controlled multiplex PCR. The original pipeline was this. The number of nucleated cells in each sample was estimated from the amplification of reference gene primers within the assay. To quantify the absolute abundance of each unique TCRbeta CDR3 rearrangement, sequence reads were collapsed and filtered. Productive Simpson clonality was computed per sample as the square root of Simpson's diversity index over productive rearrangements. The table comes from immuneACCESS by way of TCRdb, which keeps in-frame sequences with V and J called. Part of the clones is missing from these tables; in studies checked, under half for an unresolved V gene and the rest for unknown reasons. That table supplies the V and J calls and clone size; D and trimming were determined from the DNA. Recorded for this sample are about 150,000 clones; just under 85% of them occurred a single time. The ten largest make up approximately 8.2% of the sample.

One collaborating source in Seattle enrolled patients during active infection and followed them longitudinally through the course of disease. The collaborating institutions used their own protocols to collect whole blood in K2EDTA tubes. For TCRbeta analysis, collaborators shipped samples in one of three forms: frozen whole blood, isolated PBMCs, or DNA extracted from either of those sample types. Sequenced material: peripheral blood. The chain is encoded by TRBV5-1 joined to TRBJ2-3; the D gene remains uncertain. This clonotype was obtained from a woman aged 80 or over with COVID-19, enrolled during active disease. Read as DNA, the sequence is TGCGCCAGCAGTATGAAGAGTACAGATACGCAGTATTTT. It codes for CASSMKSTDTQYF. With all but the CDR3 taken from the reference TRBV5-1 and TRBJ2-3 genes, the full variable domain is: KAGVTQTPRYLIKTRGQQVTLSCSPISGHRSVSWYQQTPGQGLQFLFEYFSETQRNKGNFPGRFSGRQFSNSRSEMNVSTLELGDSALYLCASSMKSTDTQYFGPGTRLTVL.